Presented here are 21 T cell receptor beta chains from one specimen sequenced in a study of T-cell memory formation after mild COVID-19. TCRdb processed the 5' RACE reads anew with MiXCR; each CDR3 protein has one entry. Seen here are about 560,000 distinct CDR3 sequences, about a fifth observed once, and the top ten hold about 8.7%. The sample comprised PBMCs or a T cell subset sorted from them (not recorded which). Receptor source: an adult woman who had mild COVID-19 (a few samples of this study predate the infection). Cell type and time point are not known.

The V call is TRBV5-5, the J call TRBJ2-7; D gene unclear. CDR1 is SGHKS, CDR2 YYEKEE, per germline (reference sequence). The CDR3 is 12 amino acids. V lost 6 bases and J 7 bases, leaving 14 bases between the germline ends. CDR3 DNA sequence: TGTGCCAGCACCGTAGGCATAGGAGAGCAGTACTTC. As protein: CASTVGIGEQYF.

This clonotype was counted ten times or more. This chain joins TRBV4-1 and TRBJ2-5; 11 positions match TRBD2. CDR3 length: 16 residues. J gave up 5 bases and V 1 base, and 6 bases lay outside the gene matches. CDR1 and CDR2 (germline): MGHRA, YSYEKL. The CDR3 reads CASSQGLAGGWETQYF. CDR3 bases: TGCGCCAGCAGCCAAGGTCTAGCGGGGGGCTGGGAGACCCAGTACTTC.

The rearrangement joins TRBV12-3 or TRBV12-4 to TRBJ2-7, with TRBD1 identical over 9 bases. The CDR3 totals 15 residues. V gave up 6 bases and J gave up 2 bases; unmatched junction bases: 8. The CDR3 DNA sequence: TGTGCCAGCAGCTATCCGGGACAGGGCCCCTACGAGCAGTACTTC. Protein: CASSYPGQGPYEQYF.

This clonotype has more than one count but fewer than ten. The CDR3 sequence: CASSSSGPSPFYGYTF. The CDR3 region has the DNA TGTGCCAGCAGCTCGTCCGGGCCATCACCATTCTATGGCTACACCTTC. J is TRBJ1-2 and V is TRBV7-9; D unclear. CDR1 and CDR2 from the germline V gene are SEHNR and FQNEAQ (reference sequence). CDR3 length: 16 amino acids. V was trimmed by 4 bases and J by 4 bases, leaving 19 bases between them.

This clonotype was seen a few times. The V call is TRBV2, the J call TRBJ2-1; 11 bases map to TRBD1. CDR1 and CDR2 (germline): SNHLY, FYNNEI. V lost 6 bases and J lost 7; bases outside the gene matches: 8. The CDR3 has 15 amino acids. The CDR3 loop is CASSRPGQGGNEQFF. CDR3 in DNA: TGTGCCAGCAGCCGCCCGGGACAGGGGGGTAATGAGCAGTTCTTC. Full variable domain (remainder filled in from reference TRBV2 and TRBJ2-1): EPEVTQTPSHQVTQMGQEVILRCVPISNHLYFYWYRQILGQKVEFLVSFYNNEISEKSEIFDDQFSVERPDGSNFTLKIRSTKLEDSAMYFCASSRPGQGGNEQFFGPGTRLTVL.

The rearrangement joins TRBV19 to TRBJ2-2; 15 nucleotides line up with TRBD2. The CDR3 loop spans 16 amino acids. V was clipped by 5 bases and J by 5 bases; unmatched bases: 3. Germline CDR1 and CDR2: LNHDA and SQIVND (reference sequence). This chain's CDR3 is CASSGLAGGKTGELFF. CDR3 in DNA: TGTGCCAGTAGTGGACTAGCGGGGGGGAAGACCGGGGAGCTGTTTTTT.

The CDR3 loop reads CASSFPYGNSPLHF. CDR3 bases: TGTGCCAGCAGTTTTCCATACGGGAATTCACCCCTCCACTTT. This chain joins TRBV27 and TRBJ1-6; unclear D gene. Trimming cost V 3 bases and J 7 bases, with 10 bases left between them. Germline CDR1 reads MNHEY; CDR2 reads SMNVEV (reference sequence). The CDR3 contains 14 residues.

The chain recombines TRBV18 with TRBJ2-7; D tentatively reads TRBD1 or TRBD2 (5 bases each). Looked up from germline, CDR1 is KGHSH and CDR2 is LQKENI. Trimming stripped 0 bases from V and 3 bases from J, with 18 bases between. The CDR3 extends over 17 amino acids. CDR3 nucleotides: TGTGCCAGCTCACCACCGTGGTGGGGGAAAGACAACTACGAGCAGTACTTC. This gives the protein CASSPPWWGKDNYEQYF.

This clonotype was seen a few times. This chain uses TRBV6-5 with TRBJ2-6; D is unresolved. CDR3 size: 13 residues. CDR1 is MNHEY and CDR2 is SVGAGI in the germline V gene. V was shortened by 0 bases and J by 13 bases, with 10 bases between the two germline ends. The CDR3 coding sequence is TGTGCCAGCAGTTACTCGAACGTAAGGGTCCTGACTTTC. Encoded protein: CASSYSNVRVLTF.

This clonotype was seen more than once but under ten times. This chain links TRBV25-1 with TRBJ2-5; 9 positions match TRBD1. Trimming cost V 4 bases and J 3 bases; bases outside gene matches: 6. The CDR3 runs 15 residues. The germline V gene encodes CDR1 MGHDK and CDR2 SYGVNS. The CDR3 bases are TGTGCCAGCAGTGGATGGGGGGACAGGGAAGAGACCCAGTACTTC. The encoded protein is CASSGWGDREETQYF.

In its sample, this clonotype was seen a few times. The rearrangement uses TRBV21-1 and TRBJ2-5; the listed D gene, TRBD1, was not tested against the DNA. TRBV21-1 is recorded as a pseudogene. The CDR3 has 16 residues. The CDR3 DNA is TGTGCCAGCAGCGCTACCCCACGGACAGGCGGGGAGACCCAGTACTTC. Translated, it gives CASSATPRTGGETQYF.

This chain joins TRBV6-6 and TRBJ1-1; D unclear. CDR1 is MNHNY, CDR2 SVGAGI, per germline (reference sequence). CDR3 length equals 13 residues. V was clipped by 2 bases and J by 4 bases, with 8 bases between them. The DNA of the CDR3 is TGTGCCAGCAGTTACAGCTTTGGCACTGAAGCTTTCTTT. This gives the protein CASSYSFGTEAFF.

This rearrangement joins TRBV14 to TRBJ2-2; D is unresolved. The V and J ends lost 1 base and 4 bases respectively, with 4 bases between them. In germline, CDR1 is SGHDN, CDR2 FVKESK. The CDR3 contains 13 residues. The CDR3 DNA reads as TGTGCCAGCAGCCAAGCGAGCACCGGGGAGCTGTTTTTT. Protein sequence: CASSQASTGELFF. Using reference TRBV14 and TRBJ2-2 for the parts outside the CDR3, the full variable domain is EAGVTQFPSHSVIEKGQTVTLRCDPISGHDNLYWYRRVMGKEIKFLLHFVKESKQDESGMPNNRFLAERTGGTYSTLKVQPAELEDSGVYFCASSQASTGELFFGEGSRLTVL.

This clonotype was detected a few times. This rearrangement joins TRBV6-2 or TRBV6-3 to TRBJ2-1, with a possible D match to TRBD1 (6 bases). V lost 6 bases, J lost 11 bases, and 26 bases lay in between. The CDR3 runs 16 residues. Germline-derived CDR1 and CDR2 are MNHEY and SVGEGT. The CDR3 spells CASSRRQVGGYFQQFF. CDR3 nucleotide sequence: TGTGCCAGCAGCAGAAGACAGGTTGGTGGGTATTTTCAGCAGTTCTTC.

The chain combines TRBV20-1 with TRBJ2-3; no definite D call. Germline V gene data show CDR1 as DFQATT and CDR2 as SNEGSKA (reference sequence). This CDR3 has 12 amino acids. The V and J ends lost 6 bases and 4 bases respectively, with 11 bases between them. The CDR3 DNA reads as TGCAGTGCCCCTGACCGATCAGATACGCAGTATTTT. Translated: CSAPDRSDTQYF.

The rearrangement links TRBV24-1 to TRBJ1-1; TRBD1 might be the D (5 bases). Germline lookup yields CDR1 KGHDR and CDR2 SFDVKD. The length of the CDR3 is 15 residues. The V end lost 2 bases, the J end lost 0 bases, and 9 bases lay between the germline ends. CDR3 nucleotides: TGTGCCACCAGTGATTCAAGACAGATGAACACTGAAGCTTTCTTT. It translates to CATSDSRQMNTEAFF.

A word on this clonotype: At one boundary the junction diverges from the germline segment, which might be a read error. This chain joins TRBV3-1 and TRBJ1-5; D perhaps matches TRBD1 (6 bases). Germline V gives CDR1 LGHDT, CDR2 YNNKEL (reference sequence). The CDR3 is 15 residues long. The CDR3 is CARSQGGGSLGPQHF. CDR3 in DNA: TGTGCCAGAAGCCAAGGGGGGGGGTCCTTGGGGCCCCAGCATTTT.

The rearrangement uses TRBV25-1 and TRBJ1-2, with 7 bases that match TRBD1. CDR3 length equals 15 residues. Germline V gene lookup returns CDR1 MGHDK and CDR2 SYGVNS. V lost 4 bases, J lost 2 bases, and 7 bases stayed unmatched. As DNA, the CDR3 is TGTGCCAGCAGTGTGACAGGGAGGTTAAACTATGGCTACACCTTC. It yields the protein CASSVTGRLNYGYTF.

The chain employs TRBV7-2 and TRBJ1-5; a weak D match, TRBD1 (5 bases). In germline, CDR1 is SGHTA, CDR2 FQGNSA. This CDR3 is built from 16 residues. V lost 0 bases, J lost 1 base, and 10 bases lay in between. DNA for the CDR3: TGTGCCAGCAGCTTAGCTGCTACAGGCAGCAATCAGCCCCAGCATTTT. The encoded protein is CASSLAATGSNQPQHF.

This clonotype came up a few times. The rearrangement links TRBV9 to TRBJ2-6; D ambiguous. Per the germline V gene, CDR1 is SGDLS and CDR2 is YYNGEE. CDR3 length equals 16 residues. With 0 bases removed from V and 4 bases from J, the gap between germline ends came to 11 bases. The CDR3 reads CASSVEVSRGANVLTF. CDR3 sequence (DNA): TGTGCCAGCAGCGTAGAAGTATCGAGGGGGGCCAACGTCCTGACTTTC.

The chain has TRBV12-3 or TRBV12-4 and TRBJ1-1; D call uncertain. V was pared by 3 bases and J by 4 bases, with 9 bases between. This CDR3 contains 13 residues. Written as DNA, the CDR3 is TGTGCCAGCAGTTTCGGGGAATTCACTGAAGCTTTCTTT. Translation: CASSFGEFTEAFF.